This is a list of T cell receptor beta chains from one sample in a study of blood T cell repertoires in COVID-19. The protocol was immunoSEQ multiplex PCR, while the TCRdb copy is restricted to in-frame clones and leaves out a portion. In the table there are around 140,000 clones, about 90% of which are singletons. The sequenced sample was peripheral blood. These TCRs come from a man aged 60 to 69 with active or convalescent COVID-19. CDR3s include the opening cysteine and the closing phenylalanine or tryptophan. D genes are given only for firm matches. Clone size appears in some rows only: once, few, many, or a class for an expanded clone.

abundance	d_gene	v_gene	j_gene	CDR3nt	CDR3aa
-	TRBD1	TRBV18	TRBJ2-2	TGTGCCAGCTCACCCCGACAGGGGGTTACCGGGGAGCTGTTTTTT	CASSPRQGVTGELFF
-	TRBD2	TRBV6-5	TRBJ2-7	TGTGCCAGCAGTTACCCCGCTAGCGGGAGGCTCGAGCAGTACTTC	CASSYPASGRLEQYF
-	TRBD1	TRBV28	TRBJ1-6	TGTGCCAGCTATAAAGGGACAGACAATTCACCCCTCCACTTT	CASYKGTDNSPLHF
-	TRBD2	TRBV24-1	TRBJ2-3	TGTGCCACCAGTGATCCCCGACTAGCGGAAACCACAGATACGCAGTATTTT	CATSDPRLAETTDTQYF
-	TRBD1	TRBV6-5	TRBJ1-1	TGTGCCAGCAGCACAGGGGGTACGAACACTGAAGCTTTCTTT	CASSTGGTNTEAFF
once	-	TRBV7-9	TRBJ1-1	TGTGCCAGCAGCCCAGAGGCAGGGACTGAAGCTTTCTTT	CASSPEAGTEAFF
-	-	TRBV5-1	TRBJ2-7	TGCGCCAGCAGCTTGCTAGGGGCCTTGAACAGGAACTACGAGCAGTACTTC	CASSLLGALNRNYEQYF
-	TRBD2	TRBV5-1	TRBJ2-1	TGCGCCAGCAGCTTGGGGGACTACACAAACAATGAGCAGTTCTTC	CASSLGDYTNNEQFF
-	-	TRBV11-2	TRBJ1-2	TGTGCCAGCAGCTTAGTTCCAGGGTGGTACTATGGCTACACCTTC	CASSLVPGWYYGYTF
-	-	TRBV2	TRBJ1-1	TGTGCCAGCGGTGAGATGGGGGGAGGCACTGAAGCTTTCTTT	CASGEMGGGTEAFF
-	TRBD1	TRBV2	TRBJ1-2	TGTGCCAGCAGGGCAGGGGGCGCGGGGGGCTACACCTTC	CASRAGGAGGYTF
few	TRBD2	TRBV7-9	TRBJ2-3	TGTGCCAGCAGCTTAGAGGGTAGCGGGAGTGGAGATACGCAGTATTTT	CASSLEGSGSGDTQYF
-	TRBD1	TRBV27	TRBJ1-2	TGTGCCAGCAGTCCCCGGGACAGGGGCCCCCGAGGCTACACCTTC	CASSPRDRGPRGYTF
-	TRBD1	TRBV5-1	TRBJ2-1	TGCGCCAGCAGCTTGGGGGACAGGGTGCGATCGGGACAGTTCTTC	CASSLGDRVRSGQFF
-	-	TRBV7-2	TRBJ1-3	TGTGCCAGCAGCCCTCAGGGACTCTCTGGAAACACCATATATTTT	CASSPQGLSGNTIYF
-	TRBD2	TRBV2	TRBJ2-5	TGTGCCAGCAGATGGACTAGCGGGCAAGAGACCCAGTACTTC	CASRWTSGQETQYF
-	TRBD2	TRBV7-9	TRBJ2-1	TGTGCCAGCAGCCCAAGACTAGCGGGAATCTACAATGAGCAGTTCTTC	CASSPRLAGIYNEQFF
once	-	TRBV9	TRBJ1-1	TGTGCCAGCAGCGCCCGCGGGACCAACACTGAAGCTTTCTTT	CASSARGTNTEAFF
once	-	TRBV20-1	TRBJ1-5	TGCAGTGCTAGTCAGGGGAGCAATCAGCCCCAGCATTTT	CSASQGSNQPQHF
-	-	TRBV19	TRBJ1-5	TGTGCCAGTGATGGGCAGGGGCTCAGCAATCAGCCCCAGCATTTT	CASDGQGLSNQPQHF
few	-	TRBV7-2	TRBJ2-6	TGTGCCAGCAGCTTTGGAGCCTCCGGGGCCAACGTCCTGACTTTC	CASSFGASGANVLTF
-	TRBD2	TRBV7-9	TRBJ2-2	TGTGCCAGCAGCTCCCTAGCGGGAGGGTTGAACACCGGGGAGCTGTTTTTT	CASSSLAGGLNTGELFF
-	-	TRBV30	TRBJ2-7	TGTGCCTGGAGTGTCGGCCCTAGCCCCTACGAGCAGTACTTC	CAWSVGPSPYEQYF
-	TRBD2	TRBV5-1	TRBJ2-3	TGCGCCAGCAGCCCCCTAGCGGGAGGGCCCACAGATACGCAGTATTTT	CASSPLAGGPTDTQYF
-	-	TRBV4-2	TRBJ1-2	TGTGCCAGCAGCCAAGAGGGGGGGATCGGCTATGGCTACACCTTC	CASSQEGGIGYGYTF
-	-	TRBV9	TRBJ1-6	TGTGCCAGCAGCGTAGAAGGACAGTCTAATTCACCCCTCCACTTT	CASSVEGQSNSPLHF
-	-	TRBV7-2	TRBJ1-3	TGTGCCAGCAGCTTAGCCAGGGCGCGTGGAAACACCATATATTTT	CASSLARARGNTIYF
-	-	TRBV5-1	TRBJ1-5	TGCGCCAGCAGCTTGGCCGGGGGCGGGGGTCAGCCCCAGCATTTT	CASSLAGGGGQPQHF
-	TRBD1	TRBV27	TRBJ2-7	TGTGCCAGCAGTTCCCCGGACAGGGGGTTCAACGAGCAGTACTTC	CASSSPDRGFNEQYF